This T cell receptor beta chain was obtained from a study of neurological immune-mediated disorders (dated by TCRdb to the late 2010s). Describing the broader study: Using UMI-based sequencing, the study compared peripheral blood TCR-beta repertoires from patients with HTLV-I-associated myelopathy (HAM/TSP), patients with multiple sclerosis, and healthy controls. The 106 TCR-beta libraries covered PBMC samples along with longitudinal samples, technical triplicates, and paired sorted CD4+ and CD8+ T-cell subsets. The cohort comprised some 71 subjects: some 14 HAM/TSP patients, approximately 34 multiple sclerosis patients and 20 healthy controls. Results and caveats for the whole study, not just this receptor: Across subjects, expanded clones never shared an identical CDR3 amino acid sequence, which suggests that the TCR-beta repertoires in every group were private. TCR clonal expansion was highest in HAM/TSP patients and lowest in MS patients, with MS patients falling below even healthy controls.

Per the germline V gene (reference sequence), SEHNR is the CDR1 and FQNEAQ is the CDR2. From the cysteine up to the phenylalanine, the CDR3 has a length of 12 residues. The DNA shown is the 36-base CDR3, in frame from base 1. Relative to germline, V is 5 bases shorter and J is 6 bases shorter, with 9 bases between their ends. Libraries from unsorted PBMCs were made from 2 million PBMCs kept in RNAlater at -80 degrees C until RNA extraction. Peripheral blood was subjected to Ficoll-Hypaque density gradient centrifugation to isolate PBMCs, which were then cryopreserved in liquid nitrogen. cDNA was synthesized by template-switch 5'RACE using a primer carrying a 10-nucleotide random unique molecular identifier by which each TCR transcript was tagged. Over 170 million TCR-beta sequences, covering 15-18 subjects, were produced in each sequencing run. The RNeasy kit was used for extraction of total RNA. The KAPA Real-time Library Amplification kit was used to amplify TCR-beta VDJ regions with primers targeting the TCR constant region and the 5'RACE anchor. A first PCR added sample indexes and Illumina adaptors, after which a second PCR increased the library yield. The roughly 650 bp TCR product was size-selected on a 2% E-gel SizeSelection system after Ampure bead purification. Before pooling, library quality was checked on a Bioanalyzer, concentration was measured with Qubit, and libraries were quantified with the Kapa Library Quantification kit. An Illumina HiSeq 2500 sequenced the libraries paired-end 2 x 150 bp. To increase sequence diversity, roughly 24-31% phiX was spiked into each library pool. The authors' pipeline ran thus. The quality-filtered reads were processed with the UMI-based MiGEC pipeline, whose error correction step removed more than 80% of the raw TCR sequences. VDJ genes were aligned to IMGT germline references, and clonotypes were defined by unique CDR3 amino acid sequence plus V-J genes. Clonal expansion, Shannon diversity and CDR3 relatedness (CalcPairwiseDistances, ClusterSamples) were evaluated with VDJtools, and phylogenetic trees were built with CLCbio workbench. A clone was classed as expanded if it had 8 or more unique UMIs, a cutoff based on coefficient-of-variation modelling across technical triplicates. TCRdb applied fastp at Q25 and MiXCR to the public reads, then kept only in-frame beta chains. Records with the same CDR3 protein are collapsed into one entry carrying the most frequent genes and DNA. TCRdb, not the authors, supplied the V and J calls. For this sample there are tens of thousands of distinct CDR3 sequences; about 13% appear just once. The leading ten clones occupy over 8.5% of the sample.

Of note for this clonotype: It has no known antigen specificity. Nothing much larger sits one base from this clone, and base qualities are not available.

This TCR derives from a woman aged 55-75 years with HTLV-1-associated myelopathy (HAM/TSP). The sequence links TRBV7-9 to TRBJ2-3, with no confidently assigned D gene. Sequences were obtained from PBMCs. CDR3 sequence: CASSLLTDTQYF. The base sequence is TGTGCCAGCAGCCTTTTAACCGATACGCAGTATTTT. Supplemented by the reference TRBV7-9 and TRBJ2-3 proteins around the CDR3, the complete variable domain is DTGVSQNPRHKITKRGQNVTFRCDPISEHNRLYWYRQTLGQGPEFLTYFQNEAQLEKSRLLSDRFSAERPKGSFSTLEIQRTEQGDSAMYLCASSLLTDTQYFGPGTRLTVL.